The source of this T cell receptor beta chain is a study of shared clonotypes between healthy human individuals. Study details: Contributing individuals were a couple of females and a few males aged 18 to 49. Notes on the study in general: Deeper or shallower sequencing was expected to change how clonotypes are shared among donors. Memory subsets generally showed smaller estimated richness than naive subsets did. What rarefaction showed was incomplete sorted-subset sequencing despite large depth.

Naivety among CD8 cells was defined by CD45RO negativity and positive CCR7 selection, thereby excluding terminally differentiated effector memory CD45RA+ cells. The method was immunoSEQ multiplex PCR; TCRdb's version includes in-frame clones alone and lacks a portion of them. The sample consists of about 2,100,000 clones, just over 90% of them appearing once. CDR1 LNHDA and CDR2 SQIVND come from the germline V gene (reference sequence). CDR3 length: 14 amino acids. V gave up 4 bases and J gave up 6 bases, with 14 bases separating them. In regard to this clone: Its antigen is still unknown.

Sequenced: naive CD8+ T cells from PBMCs. This receptor was identified in a man aged 18 to 30 in good health. Some clones in this sample may be carry-over from other donors' samples. This rearrangement joins TRBV19 to TRBJ2-3; D may be TRBD1 or TRBD2 (5 bases each). In DNA, the CDR3 is TGTGCCAGTAGTACCTGGGGGATTGGGGATACGCAGTATTTT. This translates into CASSTWGIGDTQYF.